The TCR beta chain described here comes from a study of naive and memory T cell subsets. An equimolar mix of two oligonucleotides served as the beta constant-region primer for TRBC1 and TRBC2. Four rounds of PCR amplified the ligated cDNA using nested alpha and beta constant-region primers plus SP2. TCRdb reanalysed the UMI-ligation and nested PCR reads using MiXCR and keeps one entry per CDR3 protein. The sample records over 80,000 distinct CDR3 sequences, approximately 11% being singletons. The V gene's germline CDR1 is MNHNY and CDR2 SVGAGI (reference sequence). This CDR3 comprises 17 residues. The V gene lost 1 base and the J gene lost 4 bases, with 19 bases spanning the gap. The sample holds a few counts of this clonotype. Its antigen is not known. Regarding the study as a whole: Possibly reflecting memory cells re-expressing CD45RA, a few larger clonotypes occurred in naive repertoires, especially CD8.

The sample comprised naive CD4+ T cells from blood. The rearrangement joins TRBV6-6 to TRBJ1-2; the D is unclear. This clonotype was obtained from a human donor in good health. CDR3 nucleotide sequence: TGTGCCAGCAGTTACTTCTCCGTAGGGCAGCTCACCTATGGCTACACCTTC. It specifies CASSYFSVGQLTYGYTF.